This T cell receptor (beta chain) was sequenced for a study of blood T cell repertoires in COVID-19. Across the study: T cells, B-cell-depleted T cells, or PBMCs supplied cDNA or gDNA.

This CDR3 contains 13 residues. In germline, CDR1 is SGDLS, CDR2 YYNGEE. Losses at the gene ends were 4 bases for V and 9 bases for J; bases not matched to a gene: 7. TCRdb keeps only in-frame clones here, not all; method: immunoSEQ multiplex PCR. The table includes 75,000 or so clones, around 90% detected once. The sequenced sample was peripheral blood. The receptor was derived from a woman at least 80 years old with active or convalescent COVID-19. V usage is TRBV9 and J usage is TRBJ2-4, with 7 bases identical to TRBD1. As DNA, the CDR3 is TGTGCCAGCAGCACGAAACAGGGGACCATTCAGTACTTC. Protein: CASSTKQGTIQYF. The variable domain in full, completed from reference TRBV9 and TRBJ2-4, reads DSGVTQTPKHLITATGQRVTLRCSPRSGDLSVYWYQQSLDQGLQFLIQYYNGEERAKGNILERFSAQQFPDLHSELNLSSLELGDSALYFCASSTKQGTIQYFGAGTRLSVL.